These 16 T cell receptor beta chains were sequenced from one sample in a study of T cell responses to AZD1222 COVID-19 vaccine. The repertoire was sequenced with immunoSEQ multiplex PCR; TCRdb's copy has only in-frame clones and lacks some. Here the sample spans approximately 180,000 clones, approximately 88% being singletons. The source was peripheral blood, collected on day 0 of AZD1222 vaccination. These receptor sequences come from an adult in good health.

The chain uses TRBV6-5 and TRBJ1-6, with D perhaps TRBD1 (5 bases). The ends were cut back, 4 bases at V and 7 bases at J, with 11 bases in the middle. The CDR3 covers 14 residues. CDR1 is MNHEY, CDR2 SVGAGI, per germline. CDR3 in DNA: TGTGCCAGCAGTTCCGGGACGGGCAATTCACCCCTCCACTTT. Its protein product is CASSSGTGNSPLHF.

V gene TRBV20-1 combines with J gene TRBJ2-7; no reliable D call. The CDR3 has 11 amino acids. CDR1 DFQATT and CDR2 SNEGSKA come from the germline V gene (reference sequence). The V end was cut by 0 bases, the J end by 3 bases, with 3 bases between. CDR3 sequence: CSAREIYEQYF. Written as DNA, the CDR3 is TGCAGTGCTAGAGAAATCTACGAGCAGTACTTC.

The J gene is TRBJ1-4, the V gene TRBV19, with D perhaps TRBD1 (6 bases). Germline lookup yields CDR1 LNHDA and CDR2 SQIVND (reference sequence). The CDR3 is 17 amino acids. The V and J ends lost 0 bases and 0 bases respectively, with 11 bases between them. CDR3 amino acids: CASSIDRQVATNEKLFF. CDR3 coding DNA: TGTGCCAGTAGTATAGATCGACAGGTTGCAACTAATGAAAAACTGTTTTTT.

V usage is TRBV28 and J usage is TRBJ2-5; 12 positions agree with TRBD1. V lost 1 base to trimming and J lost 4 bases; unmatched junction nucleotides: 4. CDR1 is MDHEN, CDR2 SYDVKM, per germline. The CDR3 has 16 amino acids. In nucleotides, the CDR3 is TGTGCCAGCAGTTTATCGGGACAGGGGGCCATAGAGACCCAGTACTTC. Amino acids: CASSLSGQGAIETQYF.

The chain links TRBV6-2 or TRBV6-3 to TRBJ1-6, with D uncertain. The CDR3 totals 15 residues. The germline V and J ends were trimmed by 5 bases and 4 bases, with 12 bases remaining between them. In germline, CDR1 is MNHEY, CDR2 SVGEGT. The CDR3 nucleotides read TGTGCCAGCAGTGACGGCCGCCCGTATAATTCACCCCTCCACTTT. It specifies CASSDGRPYNSPLHF.

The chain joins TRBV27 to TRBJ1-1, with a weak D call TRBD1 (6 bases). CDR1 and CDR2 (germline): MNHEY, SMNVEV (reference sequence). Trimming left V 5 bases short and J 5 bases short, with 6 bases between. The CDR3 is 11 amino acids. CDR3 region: CASSGQTEAFF. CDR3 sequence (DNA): TGTGCCAGCAGTGGACAGACTGAAGCTTTCTTT.

CDR3 nucleotides: TGTGCTGCAGCCCTTGATTCTTACTACGAGCAGTACTTC. Its translation: CAAALDSYYEQYF. V usage is TRBV10-3 and J usage is TRBJ2-7, with unresolved D. The CDR3 covers 13 residues. Per the germline V gene, CDR1 is ENHRY and CDR2 is SYGVKD.

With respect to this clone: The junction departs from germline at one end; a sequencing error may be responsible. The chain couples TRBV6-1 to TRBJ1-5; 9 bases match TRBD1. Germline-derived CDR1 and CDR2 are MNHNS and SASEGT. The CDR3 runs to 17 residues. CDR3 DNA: TGTGCCAGCAGAGAAGGAGGGACAGGGTTTGGCAATCAGCCCCAGCATTTT. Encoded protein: CASREGGTGFGNQPQHF.

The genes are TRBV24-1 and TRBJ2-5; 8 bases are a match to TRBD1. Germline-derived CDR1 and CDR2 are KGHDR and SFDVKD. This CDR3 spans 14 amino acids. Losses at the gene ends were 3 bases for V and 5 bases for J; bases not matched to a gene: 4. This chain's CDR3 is CATSDTRQGETQYF. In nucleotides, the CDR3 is TGTGCCACCAGTGATACCCGACAGGGGGAGACCCAGTACTTC.

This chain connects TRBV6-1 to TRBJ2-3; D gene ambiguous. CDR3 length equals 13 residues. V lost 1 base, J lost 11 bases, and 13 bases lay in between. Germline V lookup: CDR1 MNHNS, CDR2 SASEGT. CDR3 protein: CASSEVRDSVQYF. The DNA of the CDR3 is TGTGCCAGCAGTGAAGTAAGGGATTCGGTGCAGTATTTT.

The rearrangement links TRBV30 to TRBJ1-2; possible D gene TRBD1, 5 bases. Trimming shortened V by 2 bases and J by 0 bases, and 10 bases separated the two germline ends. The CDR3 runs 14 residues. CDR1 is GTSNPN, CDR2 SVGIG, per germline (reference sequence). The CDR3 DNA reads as TGTGCCTGGAGTCCAGCAGGGACTAACTATGGCTACACCTTC. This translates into CAWSPAGTNYGYTF.

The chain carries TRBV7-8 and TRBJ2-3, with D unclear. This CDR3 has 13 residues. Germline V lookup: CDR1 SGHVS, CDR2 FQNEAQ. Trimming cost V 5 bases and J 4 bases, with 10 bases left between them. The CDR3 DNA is TGTGCCAGCAGCCGTGAAGCGCCAGATACGCAGTATTTT. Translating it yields CASSREAPDTQYF.

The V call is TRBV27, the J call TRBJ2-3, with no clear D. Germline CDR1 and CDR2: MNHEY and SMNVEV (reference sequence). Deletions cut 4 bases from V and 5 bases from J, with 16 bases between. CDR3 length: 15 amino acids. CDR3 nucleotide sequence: TGTGCCAGCAGTTCCCGGTCGCCAAAGGGAGATACGCAGTATTTT. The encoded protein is CASSSRSPKGDTQYF.

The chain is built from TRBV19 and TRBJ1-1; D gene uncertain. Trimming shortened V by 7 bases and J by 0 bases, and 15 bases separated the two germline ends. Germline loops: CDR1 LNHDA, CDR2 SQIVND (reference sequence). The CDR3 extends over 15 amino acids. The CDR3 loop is CASTTSGLMNTEAFF. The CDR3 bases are TGTGCCAGTACCACTAGTGGATTAATGAACACTGAAGCTTTCTTT.

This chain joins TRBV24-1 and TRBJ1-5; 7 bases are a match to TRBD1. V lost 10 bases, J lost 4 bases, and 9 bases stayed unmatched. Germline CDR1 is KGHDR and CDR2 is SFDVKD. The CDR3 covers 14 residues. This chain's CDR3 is CATALEGANQPQHF. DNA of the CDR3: TGTGCCACGGCCCTGGAGGGGGCAAATCAGCCCCAGCATTTT.

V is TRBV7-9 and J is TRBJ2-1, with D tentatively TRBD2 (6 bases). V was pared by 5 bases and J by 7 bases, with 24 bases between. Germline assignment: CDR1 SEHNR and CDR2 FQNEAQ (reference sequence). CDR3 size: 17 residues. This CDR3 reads CASSPTSGRGGQNEQFF. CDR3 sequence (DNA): TGTGCCAGCAGCCCTACCAGTGGGAGAGGAGGGCAGAATGAGCAGTTCTTC.